The 26 T cell receptor beta chains given below trace back to one sample, sequenced in a study of CD8 T cells in ankylosing spondylitis. Each CDR3 protein is one row after TCRdb ran MiXCR on the 5' RACE reads. This sample has roughly 180,000 distinct CDR3 sequences; just over 9.5% occur once, and the top ten carry about 15%. Sequencing was done on a sample of blood, either unsorted or a sorted T cell fraction (not recorded which). The receptor source for this set is a female donor with ankylosing spondylitis or in good health (not recorded which).

In this sample, this clonotype turned up many times. CDR3 DNA sequence: TGCAGTGCTAAGTTGGACGGAGGGTACTACGAGCAGTACTTC. It is translated as CSAKLDGGYYEQYF. The chain uses TRBV20-1 and TRBJ2-7; possibly TRBD2 for D (6 bases). The CDR3 is 14 residues long. Trimming pared 4 bases from V and 3 bases from J, leaving 16 bases between. Germline V CDR1 and CDR2: DFQATT, SNEGSKA (reference sequence).

This clonotype was seen ten or more times. The chain employs TRBV10-2 and TRBJ2-3, with D possibly being TRBD1 (5 bases). Germline loops: CDR1 WSHSY, CDR2 SAAADI. Trimming removed 4 bases from V and 2 bases from J, with 7 bases in between. The CDR3 totals 13 residues. CDR3 sequence (DNA): TGCGCCAGCAGTGGGGGCCTCACAGATACGCAGTATTTT. Its translation is CASSGGLTDTQYF.

The rearrangement joins TRBV7-2 to TRBJ2-5; D uncertain. The V end lost 5 bases, the J end lost 5 bases, and 21 bases lay between the germline ends. The CDR3 is 16 residues long. CDR1 and CDR2 from the germline V gene are SGHTA and FQGNSA. The CDR3 bases are TGTGCCAGCAGCCTTTCACAGAGAGGCTTGGGGGAGACCCAGTACTTC. Translated, it gives CASSLSQRGLGETQYF. The full variable domain, with the rest looked up from reference TRBV7-2 and TRBJ2-5, is GAGVSQSPSNKVTEKGKDVELRCDPISGHTALYWYRQSLGQGLEFLIYFQGNSAPDKSGLPSDRFSAERTGGSVSTLTIQRTQQEDSAVYLCASSLSQRGLGETQYFGPGTRLLVL.

The chain joins TRBV27 to TRBJ2-1, with D unresolved. Germline CDR1 is MNHEY and CDR2 is SMNVEV (reference sequence). The CDR3 loop spans 15 amino acids. V was clipped by 6 bases and J by 10 bases, with 22 bases between them. In nucleotides, the CDR3 is TGTGCCAGCAGCTCCGTGGCGGCTGAAATCGGGGAGCAGTTCTTC. Encoded protein: CASSSVAAEIGEQFF.

This clonotype was counted many times. The J gene is TRBJ2-5, the V gene TRBV4-2; possibly TRBD1 for D (6 bases). CDR3 length: 16 amino acids. Trimming shortened V by 5 bases and J by 2 bases, and 18 bases separated the two germline ends. The germline CDR1 and CDR2 sequences are LGHNA and YNFKEQ. The CDR3 loop is CASSSLTRGIQETQYF. CDR3 bases: TGTGCCAGCAGCTCCCTTACTAGGGGGATTCAAGAGACCCAGTACTTC.

In this sample, this clonotype turned up a few times. CDR3 residues: CSALGAFTGELFF. Here the CDR3 DNA reads TGCAGTGCCCTAGGGGCATTCACCGGGGAGCTGTTTTTT. The gene calls are TRBV20-1 and TRBJ2-2; a possible D gene is TRBD1 (5 bases). The germline V and J ends were trimmed by 6 bases and 4 bases, with 12 bases remaining between them. CDR3 length: 13 residues. Germline values: CDR1 DFQATT, CDR2 SNEGSKA (reference sequence).

This clonotype was counted ten times or more. This rearrangement joins TRBV19 to TRBJ2-1, with 12 nucleotides matching TRBD2. This CDR3 contains 15 residues. The trim removed 5 bases at V and 9 bases at J, leaving 8 bases unmatched. The V gene's germline CDR1 is LNHDA and CDR2 SQIVND (reference sequence). CDR3: CASSLRLAGVSEQFF. The CDR3 DNA reads TGTGCCAGTAGTTTAAGACTAGCGGGAGTCAGTGAGCAGTTCTTC.

J is TRBJ1-2 and V is TRBV6-2 or TRBV6-3, with 7 bases fitting TRBD1. The V gene's germline CDR1 is MNHEY and CDR2 SVGEGT. The trim removed 5 bases at V and 5 bases at J, leaving 23 bases unmatched. The CDR3 is 19 residues long. In DNA, the CDR3 is TGTGCCAGCAGTACAGGGGAAGGGGTAGACCCCCCCGCTCGATATGGCTACACCTTC. As protein: CASSTGEGVDPPARYGYTF.

The rearrangement links TRBV3-1 to TRBJ2-1; 15 nucleotides match TRBD2. Trimming removed 3 bases from V and 7 bases from J; junction bases left unmatched: 1. The CDR3 sequence is 15 residues long. Germline V gene sequence: CDR1 LGHDT, CDR2 YNNKEL (reference sequence). DNA for the CDR3: TGTGCCAGCAGCCATGGACTAGCGGGGGGGAATGAGCAGTTCTTC. Its translation: CASSHGLAGGNEQFF.

This clonotype was seen only a few times. The chain joins TRBV6-2 or TRBV6-3 to TRBJ2-5; the D call may be TRBD1 or TRBD2 (6 bases each). V shed 5 bases and J shed 7 bases, with 17 bases lying between them. This CDR3 has 14 amino acids. Per germline, CDR1 MNHEY and CDR2 SVGEGT. The chain's CDR3 is CASSRGLLEGTQYF. The DNA for the CDR3 is TGTGCCAGCAGTCGGGGGCTACTAGAGGGGACCCAGTACTTC.

The chain carries TRBV5-6 and TRBJ2-7; tentative D call: TRBD2 (6 bases). With 0 bases removed from V and 5 bases from J, the gap between germline ends came to 9 bases. The CDR3 length is 13 residues. Germline CDR1 and CDR2: SGHDT and YYEEEE. The CDR3 nucleotides are TGTGCCAGCAGCTTGGATCGGGGGAACGAGCAGTACTTC. Its translation: CASSLDRGNEQYF. The entire variable domain, with the rest obtained from reference TRBV5-6 and TRBJ2-7, is as follows: DAGVTQSPTHLIKTRGQQVTLRCSPKSGHDTVSWYQQALGQGPQFIFQYYEEEERQRGNFPDRFSGHQFPNYSSELNVNALLLGDSALYLCASSLDRGNEQYFGPGTRLTVT.

The chain links TRBV9 to TRBJ2-1; 7 bases match TRBD2. The germline CDR1 and CDR2 sequences are SGDLS and YYNGEE. Germline trimming cut 4 bases from V and 7 bases from J; bases unmatched to any gene: 17. CDR3 size: 17 residues. The CDR3 DNA is TGTGCCAGCAGCCGGGAGGCGGACTTTCTCTTCGAGAATGAGCAGTTCTTC. Encoded protein: CASSREADFLFENEQFF.

This clonotype has just a few counts. This chain connects TRBV28 to TRBJ2-1, with TRBD2 matching 7 bases. V was clipped by 2 bases and J by 2 bases; unmatched bases: 3. CDR1 is MDHEN, CDR2 SYDVKM, per germline. The CDR3 totals 15 residues. The CDR3 reads CASSLLGLTYNEQFF. DNA of the CDR3: TGTGCCAGCAGTTTACTGGGACTAACCTACAATGAGCAGTTCTTC.

The rearrangement links TRBV12-3 or TRBV12-4 to TRBJ1-1; possibly TRBD1 for D (6 bases). The CDR3 is 13 residues long. V was shortened by 7 bases and J by 5 bases, with 14 bases between the two germline ends. DNA for the CDR3: TGTGCCAGCACTCTAGGGGGACGGACTGAAGCTTTCTTT. This codes for CASTLGGRTEAFF.

This clonotype was counted a few times. The rearrangement uses TRBV12-3 or TRBV12-4 and TRBJ2-1; D ambiguous. V was clipped by 3 bases and J by 6 bases, with 6 bases between them. The CDR3 is 12 residues long. The CDR3 region is CASSFQSNEQFF. The CDR3 bases are TGTGCCAGCAGTTTCCAGAGCAATGAGCAGTTCTTC.

The chain employs TRBV27 and TRBJ1-2; no firm D call. Germline CDR1 reads MNHEY; CDR2 reads SMNVEV (reference sequence). The CDR3 has 13 amino acids. The germline V and J ends were trimmed by 7 bases and 4 bases, with 13 bases remaining between them. The CDR3, as DNA: TGTGCCAGCAAAGTCGGTTTAGGCTATGGCTACACCTTC. Its protein is CASKVGLGYGYTF.

This clonotype was recorded many times. The V call is TRBV29-1, the J call TRBJ2-3; 12 nucleotides line up with TRBD2. V lost 8 bases and J lost 6; bases outside the gene matches: 6. The CDR3 sequence is 13 residues long. Germline CDR1 reads SQVTM; CDR2 reads ANQGSEA. CDR3 sequence: CSILAGGPDTQYF. The DNA for the CDR3 is TGCAGCATTCTAGCGGGAGGGCCGGATACGCAGTATTTT.

This clonotype was observed a few times. J is TRBJ2-1 and V is TRBV12-3 or TRBV12-4; D not certain. The V end was cut by 6 bases, the J end by 1 base, with 13 bases between. The CDR3 consists of 15 residues. This CDR3 reads CASSLGAFSYNEQFF. DNA of the CDR3: TGTGCCAGCAGCCTAGGAGCATTTTCCTACAATGAGCAGTTCTTC.

This clonotype has a count of ten or more. The chain has TRBV7-9 and TRBJ1-1, with unresolved D. Germline V gives CDR1 SEHNR, CDR2 FQNEAQ (reference sequence). Deletions cut 2 bases from V and 1 base from J, with 11 bases between. CDR3 length: 15 amino acids. CDR3 DNA: TGTGCCAGCAGCTTAAGTATAGGCCCGAACACTGAAGCTTTCTTT. It specifies CASSLSIGPNTEAFF.

The chain carries TRBV12-3 or TRBV12-4 and TRBJ2-1, with 8 nucleotides matching TRBD2. J gave up 5 bases and V 7 bases, and 13 bases lay outside the gene matches. The CDR3 has 16 residues. The CDR3 nucleotides are TGTGCCAGCATCACGGGGGGGAGAGAGAGGGACAATGAGCAGTTCTTC. It specifies CASITGGRERDNEQFF.

This clonotype was detected many times. The chain employs TRBV29-1 and TRBJ1-2, with D unresolved. Germline values: CDR1 SQVTM, CDR2 ANQGSEA. The CDR3 is 12 residues long. V lost 4 bases and J 7 bases, leaving 13 bases between the germline ends. The CDR3 coding sequence is TGCAGCGTTGTTCAGGCCATCTTTGGCTACACCTTC. Translated, it gives CSVVQAIFGYTF.

This chain uses TRBV2 with TRBJ2-1; D is unclear. CDR3 length equals 11 residues. V was pared by 6 bases and J by 5 bases, with 5 bases between. Germline CDR1 is SNHLY and CDR2 is FYNNEI. The CDR3 sequence: CASSDNNEQFF. The CDR3 DNA is TGTGCCAGCAGCGATAACAATGAGCAGTTCTTC. The full variable domain, completed using reference TRBV2 and TRBJ2-1, is EPEVTQTPSHQVTQMGQEVILRCVPISNHLYFYWYRQILGQKVEFLVSFYNNEISEKSEIFDDQFSVERPDGSNFTLKIRSTKLEDSAMYFCASSDNNEQFFGPGTRLTVL.

The chain joins TRBV6-5 to TRBJ1-5; D gene ambiguous. The germline CDR1 and CDR2 sequences are MNHEY and SVGAGI. With 1 base removed from V and 7 bases from J, the gap between germline ends came to 8 bases. The CDR3 is 13 residues long. The CDR3 nucleotides are TGTGCCAGCAGTTACTACGGAGGGCAGCCCCAGCATTTT. It yields the protein CASSYYGGQPQHF.

This clonotype was seen ten or more times. The V call is TRBV4-2, the J call TRBJ2-1; 8 bases are shared with TRBD2. The V gene end was trimmed by 3 bases and the J gene end by 6 bases; junction bases not matched to a gene: 7. Germline values: CDR1 LGHNA, CDR2 YNFKEQ. The CDR3 extends over 15 amino acids. The CDR3 sequence: CASSHGPGGLNEQFF. The CDR3 DNA follows: TGTGCCAGCAGCCACGGGCCGGGGGGGCTCAATGAGCAGTTCTTC.

The genes are TRBV7-2 and TRBJ2-7; D not certain. V lost 4 bases to trimming and J lost 6 bases, with 10 bases between them. There are 12 residues in the CDR3. Germline CDR1 SGHTA, CDR2 FQGNSA. The CDR3 region has the DNA TGTGCCAGCAGCTCGGGTCCGCTCGAGCAGTACTTC. Its translation: CASSSGPLEQYF. The entire variable domain, with the rest obtained from reference TRBV7-2 and TRBJ2-7, is as follows: GAGVSQSPSNKVTEKGKDVELRCDPISGHTALYWYRQSLGQGLEFLIYFQGNSAPDKSGLPSDRFSAERTGGSVSTLTIQRTQQEDSAVYLCASSSGPLEQYFGPGTRLTVT.

To note about this clonotype: Its ends do not fully match the called genes, so a read error is possible. This rearrangement joins TRBV9 to TRBJ1-2; D call uncertain. The CDR3 is 18 residues long. CDR1 and CDR2 (germline): SGDLS, YYNGEE. Written as DNA, the CDR3 is TGTGCCAGCAGTCCAAATCCCCGAGCCGGAGGCCCTTTCTATGGCTACGCCTTC. Translated: CASSPNPRAGGPFYGYAF.